This is a list of T cell receptor beta chains from one sample in a study of blood T cell repertoires in COVID-19. This table comes from immunoSEQ multiplex PCR, and its TCRdb copy is limited to in-frame clones, with some not included. The sample lists 150,000 to 200,000 clones; about four fifths were seen once. Sequenced material: peripheral blood. These receptors originate from a woman aged 80 or over with COVID-19, enrolled during active disease. Each CDR3 is given with its conserved first and last residue. Fields, in order: clone size, V gene, CDR3 protein. Rows may omit the clone size; those that give it use once, few, many or a size class.

abundance: -
v_gene: TRBV7-6
CDR3aa: CASSLRPPGGSYNEQFF

abundance: few
v_gene: TRBV9
CDR3aa: CASSASGRSDTEAFF

abundance: -
v_gene: TRBV5-4
CDR3aa: CASSLKQGTGEQYF

abundance: once
v_gene: TRBV28
CDR3aa: CASSGRLAASTDTQYF

abundance: once
v_gene: TRBV5-1
CDR3aa: CASSPGALGDVPDTQYF

abundance: -
v_gene: TRBV6-2/TRBV6-3
CDR3aa: CASSYGDRARGYTF

abundance: -
v_gene: TRBV6-5
CDR3aa: CASSYSRDREGYTF

abundance: -
v_gene: TRBV4-1
CDR3aa: CASSQDREGGLGETQYF

abundance: -
v_gene: TRBV2
CDR3aa: CASSFTSGTANYGYTF

abundance: -
v_gene: TRBV2
CDR3aa: CASSDLGRRVNEQFF

abundance: -
v_gene: TRBV11-3
CDR3aa: CASSLDPTRRYF

abundance: -
v_gene: TRBV7-2
CDR3aa: CASSPGQGNIQYF

abundance: -
v_gene: TRBV5-1
CDR3aa: CASSLATTGFYGYTF

abundance: once
v_gene: TRBV29-1
CDR3aa: CSVAYTTGFTPQHF

abundance: -
v_gene: TRBV29-1
CDR3aa: CSVGSGGNTGELFF

abundance: -
v_gene: TRBV24-1
CDR3aa: CATSEGAQETQYF

abundance: many
v_gene: TRBV9
CDR3aa: CASSVDQGVEAFF

abundance: -
v_gene: TRBV6-6
CDR3aa: CASSTPRDYQETQYF

abundance: -
v_gene: TRBV19
CDR3aa: CASSTHRLGYTF

abundance: -
v_gene: TRBV19
CDR3aa: CASSIGAGAEQFF

abundance: -
v_gene: TRBV11-3
CDR3aa: CASSLDSGQGLIYGYTF

abundance: -
v_gene: TRBV10-3
CDR3aa: CAISSGTSGWRGTDTQYF

abundance: -
v_gene: TRBV6-5
CDR3aa: CASSRQVMNTGELFF

abundance: -
v_gene: TRBV9
CDR3aa: CASSSGLAGYNEQYF

abundance: few
v_gene: TRBV29-1
CDR3aa: CSVEDLPSDGYTF

abundance: -
v_gene: TRBV27
CDR3aa: CASRPSVGTELSGNTIYF

abundance: -
v_gene: TRBV3-1/TRBV3-2
CDR3aa: CASSQGGAGEFSYEQYF

abundance: once
v_gene: TRBV2
CDR3aa: CASSLTYEQYF

abundance: -
v_gene: TRBV4-3
CDR3aa: CASSQEASGGTDTQYF

abundance: -
v_gene: TRBV12-3/TRBV12-4
CDR3aa: CASSLRGDGYTF

abundance: -
v_gene: TRBV7-6
CDR3aa: CASSPIAGIYNEQFF

abundance: -
v_gene: TRBV2
CDR3aa: CASRQGSENEKLFF

abundance: -
v_gene: TRBV19
CDR3aa: CASSFEEEHTEAFF

abundance: -
v_gene: TRBV5-1
CDR3aa: CASSSDRGRETQYF

abundance: -
v_gene: TRBV2
CDR3aa: CASSPTTYHEKLFF

abundance: few
v_gene: TRBV2
CDR3aa: CASSDLRESGYTF

abundance: -
v_gene: TRBV7-9
CDR3aa: CASSSGRAGNTIYF

abundance: -
v_gene: TRBV4-1
CDR3aa: CASSARQGNEQFF

abundance: -
v_gene: TRBV5-4
CDR3aa: CASSLDRVEPGKVF

abundance: -
v_gene: TRBV2
CDR3aa: CASSIQGSYEQYF